The rows below give T cell receptor beta chains drawn from one sample of a study of T cells in tuberculosis. Assay used: immunoSEQ multiplex PCR; TCRdb lists only in-frame clones, some missing. The table has tens of thousands of clones, about 91% seen once. The material sequenced was PBMCs, taken at tuberculosis diagnosis. The receptors shown here come from an adult with tuberculosis. Some clones in this sample may be carry-over from other donors' samples. Both conserved end residues are part of each CDR3. Fields, in order: CDR3 DNA, CDR3 protein, J gene, V gene, D gene, clone size. The D gene is left open where the match is weak. Size tells how often a clone was seen (once, few, many) or the class of an expanded clone, and some rows leave it out.

cdr3_nt: TGTGCCAGCAGTTACTCGAACAGCAATGAGCAGTTCTTC; cdr3_aa: CASSYSNSNEQFF; j_call: TRBJ2-1; v_call: TRBV6-5; d_call: NA; clone_size: NA
cdr3_nt: TGTGCCAGCAGCTTACGACAGGTGGCCGAGCAGTACTTC; cdr3_aa: CASSLRQVAEQYF; j_call: TRBJ2-7; v_call: TRBV7-2; d_call: NA; clone_size: NA
cdr3_nt: TGTGCCAGCAGTGAATGGGTCAGGGGCGATTCACCCCTCCACTTT; cdr3_aa: CASSEWVRGDSPLHF; j_call: TRBJ1-6; v_call: TRBV2; d_call: NA; clone_size: NA
cdr3_nt: TGTGCCATCAGTGGGGGGCTGGGGGCGGCAGGCTACACCTTC; cdr3_aa: CAISGGLGAAGYTF; j_call: TRBJ1-2; v_call: TRBV10-3; d_call: NA; clone_size: NA
cdr3_nt: TGTGCCAGCAGCTTACAGCGAATTGGTGGAAACACCATATATTTT; cdr3_aa: CASSLQRIGGNTIYF; j_call: TRBJ1-3; v_call: TRBV7-9; d_call: NA; clone_size: NA
cdr3_nt: TGTGCCGACACATCCCCGAGGGGGCCCATGAACACTGAAGCTTTCTTT; cdr3_aa: CADTSPRGPMNTEAFF; j_call: TRBJ1-1; v_call: TRBV11-2; d_call: TRBD1; clone_size: NA
cdr3_nt: TGCAGCGGGTACAGGGTCGGAAATGAAAAACTGTTTTTT; cdr3_aa: CSGYRVGNEKLFF; j_call: TRBJ1-4; v_call: TRBV29-1; d_call: NA; clone_size: NA
cdr3_nt: TGTGCCAGCAGCGTAGCGGGACAGGGCTACGAGCAGTACTTC; cdr3_aa: CASSVAGQGYEQYF; j_call: TRBJ2-7; v_call: TRBV9; d_call: TRBD1; clone_size: NA
cdr3_nt: TGCAGCGTCACACCAACCGGGACAGGGGGCCTCGAGCAGTACTTC; cdr3_aa: CSVTPTGTGGLEQYF; j_call: TRBJ2-7; v_call: TRBV29-1; d_call: TRBD1; clone_size: NA
cdr3_nt: TGTGCCAGCACACGCGGGGAGGGCTACACCTTC; cdr3_aa: CASTRGEGYTF; j_call: TRBJ1-2; v_call: TRBV9; d_call: NA; clone_size: NA
cdr3_nt: TGTGCCAGCAGTTACGGTCCGGGGGAGCAGTTCTTC; cdr3_aa: CASSYGPGEQFF; j_call: TRBJ2-1; v_call: TRBV6-6; d_call: NA; clone_size: NA
cdr3_nt: TGTGCCAGCAGAAGTAGTGGCTATGGCTACACCTTC; cdr3_aa: CASRSSGYGYTF; j_call: TRBJ1-2; v_call: TRBV5-6; d_call: NA; clone_size: once
cdr3_nt: TGTGCTTCGAGTGGCAGGGGCCCACCCTACGAGCAGTACTTC; cdr3_aa: CASSGRGPPYEQYF; j_call: TRBJ2-7; v_call: TRBV2; d_call: NA; clone_size: NA
cdr3_nt: TGTGCCAGCAGGGGAGGTGGGACCGGGGAGCTGTTTTTT; cdr3_aa: CASRGGGTGELFF; j_call: TRBJ2-2; v_call: TRBV6-6; d_call: NA; clone_size: NA
cdr3_nt: TGTGCCAGCAGTTTTAGCGGCCGACGGGGTGAGCAGTTCTTC; cdr3_aa: CASSFSGRRGEQFF; j_call: TRBJ2-1; v_call: TRBV27; d_call: NA; clone_size: NA
cdr3_nt: TGTGCCAGCAGCTTAGCTCCGGGACAGATCTCCTATGGCTACACCTTC; cdr3_aa: CASSLAPGQISYGYTF; j_call: TRBJ1-2; v_call: TRBV7-6; d_call: TRBD1; clone_size: NA
cdr3_nt: TGTGCCAGCAGTGTCTACGGGACAGGGAGGGCCTACGAGCAGTACTTC; cdr3_aa: CASSVYGTGRAYEQYF; j_call: TRBJ2-7; v_call: TRBV6-1; d_call: TRBD1; clone_size: NA
cdr3_nt: TGTGCCAGCAGGACACAGGGGGTGAATTCACCCCTCCACTTT; cdr3_aa: CASRTQGVNSPLHF; j_call: TRBJ1-6; v_call: TRBV27; d_call: TRBD1; clone_size: NA
cdr3_nt: TGTGCCAGCAGCCGCGGGGGGAGTTCACCCCTCCACTTT; cdr3_aa: CASSRGGSSPLHF; j_call: TRBJ1-6; v_call: TRBV9; d_call: NA; clone_size: few
cdr3_nt: TGTGCCATCACCGACGGACAGGGAAATTCAGATACGCAGTATTTT; cdr3_aa: CAITDGQGNSDTQYF; j_call: TRBJ2-3; v_call: TRBV10-3; d_call: TRBD1; clone_size: NA
cdr3_nt: TGTGCCAGCACTTCGGGACAGGGGTACTACGAGCAGTACTTC; cdr3_aa: CASTSGQGYYEQYF; j_call: TRBJ2-7; v_call: TRBV6-1; d_call: TRBD1; clone_size: NA
cdr3_nt: TGTGCCAGCAGCTTAGCGCCCAGGAAGGGAGATTCACCCCTCCACTTT; cdr3_aa: CASSLAPRKGDSPLHF; j_call: TRBJ1-6; v_call: TRBV7-8; d_call: NA; clone_size: few
cdr3_nt: TGCGCCAGCAGTGTTGCGGGGGGCACAGATACGCAGTATTTT; cdr3_aa: CASSVAGGTDTQYF; j_call: TRBJ2-3; v_call: TRBV10-2; d_call: TRBD2; clone_size: NA
cdr3_nt: TGCGCCAGCAGCACACGTATTCGGGAAGGCTACACCTTC; cdr3_aa: CASSTRIREGYTF; j_call: TRBJ1-2; v_call: TRBV10-2; d_call: NA; clone_size: NA
cdr3_nt: TGTGCCATCACTCCTACAGGGTTGGGGGATGAGCAGTTCTTC; cdr3_aa: CAITPTGLGDEQFF; j_call: TRBJ2-1; v_call: TRBV10-3; d_call: NA; clone_size: NA
cdr3_nt: TGTGCCACCAGCAGAGATTTTGGGGCAGGGGTCGAGCAGTACTTC; cdr3_aa: CATSRDFGAGVEQYF; j_call: TRBJ2-7; v_call: TRBV15; d_call: NA; clone_size: NA
cdr3_nt: TGTGCCAGCAGCCAAGCGGGGGGGACAGATACGCAGTATTTT; cdr3_aa: CASSQAGGTDTQYF; j_call: TRBJ2-3; v_call: TRBV7-3; d_call: TRBD2; clone_size: once
cdr3_nt: TGTGCCAGCAGCCTTCACGAGAGGAAACCCTACGAGCAGTACTTC; cdr3_aa: CASSLHERKPYEQYF; j_call: TRBJ2-7; v_call: TRBV21-1; d_call: NA; clone_size: NA
cdr3_nt: TGTGCCAGCAGCCCCCCGGGACAGGGGGTATCGAACACTGAAGCTTTCTTT; cdr3_aa: CASSPPGQGVSNTEAFF; j_call: TRBJ1-1; v_call: TRBV9; d_call: TRBD1; clone_size: NA
cdr3_nt: TGTGCCAGCAGTGCGAGTTACGAGCAGTACTTC; cdr3_aa: CASSASYEQYF; j_call: TRBJ2-7; v_call: TRBV2; d_call: NA; clone_size: NA
cdr3_nt: TGCAGCTCATCCCCGATGAGGGAGGATGAAGCTTTCTTT; cdr3_aa: CSSSPMREDEAFF; j_call: TRBJ1-1; v_call: TRBV29-1; d_call: NA; clone_size: NA
cdr3_nt: TGTGCCAGCAGCGGCAGGACTTACAATGAGCAGTTCTTC; cdr3_aa: CASSGRTYNEQFF; j_call: TRBJ2-1; v_call: TRBV6-1; d_call: NA; clone_size: few
cdr3_nt: TGTGCCAGCTCACCACCGTACAGCCGCTATGGCTACACCTTC; cdr3_aa: CASSPPYSRYGYTF; j_call: TRBJ1-2; v_call: TRBV18; d_call: NA; clone_size: NA
cdr3_nt: TGTGCCAGCAAGCAGGGTTTGGACTATGGCTACACCTTC; cdr3_aa: CASKQGLDYGYTF; j_call: TRBJ1-2; v_call: TRBV7-8; d_call: NA; clone_size: NA
cdr3_nt: TGTGCCAGCAGCCAAGAGGGGGCAGCGGCAGAGACCCAGTACTTC; cdr3_aa: CASSQEGAAAETQYF; j_call: TRBJ2-5; v_call: TRBV4-2; d_call: NA; clone_size: NA
cdr3_nt: TGTGCCAGCAGCTTAGCGGGACAGGGGGCAGGTGGCTACACCTTC; cdr3_aa: CASSLAGQGAGGYTF; j_call: TRBJ1-2; v_call: TRBV7-8; d_call: TRBD1; clone_size: NA
cdr3_nt: TGTGCCAGCAGTTTATCGCCAGGGGGTTACAATCAGCCCCAGCATTTT; cdr3_aa: CASSLSPGGYNQPQHF; j_call: TRBJ1-5; v_call: TRBV27; d_call: TRBD1; clone_size: NA
cdr3_nt: TGTGCCAGCAGTATCGGACAGGGGGGGACCCAGTACTTC; cdr3_aa: CASSIGQGGTQYF; j_call: TRBJ2-5; v_call: TRBV27; d_call: TRBD1; clone_size: NA
cdr3_nt: TGTGCCAGCAGCCCAGGGGGTCACACTGAAGCTTTCTTT; cdr3_aa: CASSPGGHTEAFF; j_call: TRBJ1-1; v_call: TRBV7-9; d_call: TRBD1; clone_size: NA
cdr3_nt: TGTGCCAGCAGCCCCTTGCGGGGTTTGGGACAGCCCCAGCATTTT; cdr3_aa: CASSPLRGLGQPQHF; j_call: TRBJ1-5; v_call: TRBV7-8; d_call: NA; clone_size: NA
cdr3_nt: TGTGCCAGTAGTTCCCACATTGAAGCTTTCTTT; cdr3_aa: CASSSHIEAFF; j_call: TRBJ1-1; v_call: TRBV19; d_call: NA; clone_size: NA
cdr3_nt: TGTGCCAGCAGCGTAGACCCGGCGGGCTCTGGAAACACCATATATTTT; cdr3_aa: CASSVDPAGSGNTIYF; j_call: TRBJ1-3; v_call: TRBV9; d_call: NA; clone_size: NA
cdr3_nt: TGTGCCAGCAGCCAAGTCGGAGGTACCGCTTACGAGCAGTACTTC; cdr3_aa: CASSQVGGTAYEQYF; j_call: TRBJ2-7; v_call: TRBV14; d_call: NA; clone_size: NA
cdr3_nt: TGTGCCAGCAGTCCGATCAGGGTAGCCAAAAACATTCAGTACTTC; cdr3_aa: CASSPIRVAKNIQYF; j_call: TRBJ2-4; v_call: TRBV27; d_call: NA; clone_size: NA
cdr3_nt: TGTGCCAGCAGCCCGCCGGCGCAGGGAACGGAAAAACTGTTTTTT; cdr3_aa: CASSPPAQGTEKLFF; j_call: TRBJ1-4; v_call: TRBV9; d_call: NA; clone_size: NA
cdr3_nt: TGTGCCAGCACCGACGGGGACAGGGGAGGATGGCAAGAGACCCAGTACTTC; cdr3_aa: CASTDGDRGGWQETQYF; j_call: TRBJ2-5; v_call: TRBV25-1; d_call: TRBD1; clone_size: NA
cdr3_nt: TGTGCCAGCATTAGGGGATATACGCAGTATTTT; cdr3_aa: CASIRGYTQYF; j_call: TRBJ2-3; v_call: TRBV6-1; d_call: NA; clone_size: NA
cdr3_nt: TGTGCCAGCAGTAATCGAGGCCCGGGGGAGCAGTTCTTC; cdr3_aa: CASSNRGPGEQFF; j_call: TRBJ2-1; v_call: TRBV11-3; d_call: NA; clone_size: NA
cdr3_nt: TGTGCCAGCAGTATATCGACAGGGGGCACTGAAGCTTTCTTT; cdr3_aa: CASSISTGGTEAFF; j_call: TRBJ1-1; v_call: TRBV6-5; d_call: TRBD1; clone_size: once